This T cell receptor beta chain was retrieved from a study of blood T cell repertoires in COVID-19. Across the whole study: In each case, the material was cDNA or gDNA derived from T cells, B-cell-depleted T cells, or PBMCs.

With 4 bases clipped from V and 1 base from J, the junction kept 8 bases outside the gene matches. CDR3 length equals 16 residues. Germline lookup yields CDR1 SGHDN and CDR2 FVKESK. As processed by the authors: Cell counts per sample came from amplifying reference gene primers. Sequencing used immunoSEQ multiplex PCR; TCRdb keeps in-frame clones, though not all of them. V, J and clone size are those of that table, while D and trimming were read from the DNA. Here the sample spans about 200,000 clones, about nine tenths being singletons. This receptor was taken from a woman under 40 with acute COVID-19. Sequences were obtained from PBMCs or T cells enriched from blood (not recorded which). The chain joins TRBV14 to TRBJ2-7, with 9 bases fitting TRBD1. The CDR3, as DNA: TGTGCCAGCAGCCCATACAGGGGGCTAGGATCCTACGAGCAGTACTTC. Encoded protein: CASSPYRGLGSYEQYF.